The 9 T cell receptor beta chains below come from one sample, sequenced in a study of T-cell reconstitution after alpha-beta-depleted transplantation in children. Unique molecular identifiers were used to barcode this TCRbeta library. TCRdb recomputed calls from the PCR reads with MiXCR, one row per CDR3 protein. Of about 460,000 distinct CDR3 sequences detected, roughly a tenth appear once; the ten largest clones hold about 2%. This specimen consisted of PBMCs, obtained before TCRalphabeta/CD19-depleted stem cell transplant. The receptors stem from a child aged 2 to 15 with inherited bone marrow failure, due to receive a stem cell transplant.

V usage is TRBV12-3 or TRBV12-4 and J usage is TRBJ2-1, with 9 bases that match TRBD1. The CDR3 has 16 amino acids. V lost 2 bases and J lost 9; bases outside the gene matches: 11. The CDR3 is CASSLRDRDALGEQFF. Here the CDR3 DNA reads TGTGCCAGCAGTTTACGGGACAGGGATGCCCTCGGTGAGCAGTTCTTC.

There are many counts of this clonotype. This sequence joins TRBV27 and TRBJ2-1, with no clear D. Trimming pared 0 bases from V and 5 bases from J, leaving 8 bases between. CDR1 and CDR2 (germline): MNHEY, SMNVEV (reference sequence). The CDR3 has 14 residues. The CDR3 loop reads CASSLSFGNNEQFF. The CDR3 DNA follows: TGTGCCAGCAGTTTATCTTTTGGGAACAATGAGCAGTTCTTC.

In this sample, this clonotype turned up many times. This chain connects TRBV27 to TRBJ1-1; D uncertain. There are 13 residues in the CDR3. Germline lookup yields CDR1 MNHEY and CDR2 SMNVEV (reference sequence). V was clipped by 5 bases and J by 4 bases, with 11 bases between them. The CDR3 loop is CASSPRTGTEAFF. Written as DNA, the CDR3 is TGTGCCAGCAGTCCCAGGACGGGCACTGAAGCTTTCTTT.

At least ten counts were recorded for this clonotype. The V gene is TRBV20-1, the J gene TRBJ1-1; tentative D call: TRBD1 (6 bases). Germline V lookup: CDR1 DFQATT, CDR2 SNEGSKA (reference sequence). V dropped 6 bases and J dropped 4 bases, with 18 bases sitting between them. The CDR3 length is 14 residues. In nucleotides, the CDR3 is TGCAGTGCCGAGGGGGGGTTAGGTGGCACTGAAGCTTTCTTT. Its translation is CSAEGGLGGTEAFF.

This clonotype was counted many times. The V call is TRBV20-1, the J call TRBJ1-5; 8 nucleotides agree with TRBD1. The J segment lost 4 bases and the V segment lost 5 bases, leaving 10 bases of the junction unmatched. Germline V CDR1 and CDR2: DFQATT, SNEGSKA (reference sequence). The CDR3 is 15 amino acids. The CDR3 spells CSAGRKTGVNQPQHF. Here the CDR3 DNA reads TGCAGTGCTGGGAGGAAGACAGGGGTTAATCAGCCCCAGCATTTT.

With respect to this clonotype: A much larger clone sits a single nucleotide away, making a read error possible. The chain is built from TRBV6-2 or TRBV6-3 and TRBJ2-7, with TRBD1 as a possible D gene (6 bases). The V gene's germline CDR1 is MNHEY and CDR2 SVGEGT. The CDR3 has 15 amino acids. CDR3 bases: TGTGCCCGCAGTTACTCGTCGGACAGACCTTACGAGCAGTACTTC. This translates into CARSYSSDRPYEQYF.

The table lists this clonotype with many counts. The rearrangement joins TRBV6-2 or TRBV6-3 to TRBJ2-1; D call uncertain. The V end was cut by 5 bases, the J end by 6 bases, with 8 bases between. This CDR3 is 12 amino acids long. Germline V gene lookup returns CDR1 MNHEY and CDR2 SVGEGT. CDR3 DNA: TGTGCCAGCAGTGCCCGTCTCAATGAGCAGTTCTTC. Its protein product is CASSARLNEQFF.

Regarding this clonotype: This may be a read error: a much more frequent sequence differs by one nucleotide. V is TRBV4-2 and J is TRBJ2-1, with 10 bases matching TRBD2. The germline CDR1 and CDR2 sequences are LGHNA and YNFKEQ. CDR3 size: 16 residues. CDR3 amino acids: CASNQGLAGVRVEQFF. The DNA of the CDR3 is TGTGCCAGCAACCAAGGGCTAGCGGGAGTGAGGGTTGAGCAGTTCTTC.

This clonotype was seen repeatedly, ten times or more. CDR3: CASSLTRVPYNEQFF. For the CDR3, the DNA is TGCGCCAGCAGCTTAACTAGAGTCCCCTACAATGAGCAGTTCTTC. This sequence joins TRBV5-1 and TRBJ2-1, with TRBD2 as a possible D gene (5 bases). Germline V lookup: CDR1 SGHRS, CDR2 YFSETQ. The CDR3 length is 15 residues. V was trimmed by 2 bases and J by 2 bases, leaving 11 bases between them.